This T cell receptor beta chain was identified during a study of cytomegalovirus exposure and HLA in healthy donors. General study results and limits: TCR beta V- and J-gene trimming, according to a later analysis, was linked to a missense DCLRE1C variant. Reportedly, TCR beta sequences accurately predicted HLA-A and HLA-B alleles in most subjects.

J was trimmed by 4 bases and V by 5 bases; bases with no gene match: 8. This CDR3 is built from 15 residues. The germline CDR1 and CDR2 sequences are LNHDA and SQIVND (reference sequence). A word on this clone: Its antigen is not identified.

Both 60 Vbeta primers and 13 Jbeta primers went into the PCR. The protocol was immunoSEQ multiplex PCR, while the TCRdb copy is restricted to in-frame clones and leaves out a portion. The table records 95,000 to 150,000 clones, about 76% of them present only once. This TCR was recovered from a woman in her forties in good health and CMV-seronegative. This chain links TRBV19 with TRBJ1-2; TRBD1 matches at 9 bases. Material for sequencing was PBMCs. DNA for the CDR3: TGTGCCAGTAGTGACAGGGGGGCCCCCGGCTATGGCTACACCTTC. Translation: CASSDRGAPGYGYTF. Together with reference TRBV19 and TRBJ1-2, the CDR3 gives the full variable domain: DGGITQSPKYLFRKEGQNVTLSCEQNLNHDAMYWYRQDPGQGLRLIYYSQIVNDFQKGDIAEGYSVSREKKESFPLTVTSAQKNPTAFYLCASSDRGAPGYGYTFGSGTRLTVV.